This section outlines one T cell receptor beta chain sequence together with its context. What it recognizes is unknown. The protocol was immunoSEQ multiplex PCR, while the TCRdb copy is restricted to in-frame clones and leaves out a portion. This sample yields 80,000 to 100,000 clones, of which roughly nine tenths are seen a single time; less than 6.5% belongs to the top ten. The V end lost 1 base, the J end lost 11 bases, and 14 bases lay between the germline ends. CDR1 and CDR2 (germline): LNHNV, YYDKDF (reference sequence). The CDR3 spans 13 residues. These data are taken from a study of OX40 agonist ivuxolimab in advanced cancers. Whole-study context: Clinicians treated patients with ivuxolimab, an agonistic anti-OX40 (CD134) antibody.

Study conclusions and caveats: Averaging showed that CD8+ T cells had more expanded clones than CD4+ did.

The chain couples TRBV15 to TRBJ2-5; D tentatively fits TRBD1 or TRBD2 (5 bases each). The source of this sequence is an adult with an advanced solid tumor such as melanoma, head and neck, liver or kidney cancer. Sequencing used CD4+ or CD8+ T cells sorted from blood, obtained in a trial of the OX40 agonist ivuxolimab. The CDR3: CATSRGTGGSQYF. DNA for the CDR3: TGTGCCACCAGCAGAGGTACAGGAGGTTCGCAGTACTTC.